Sequencing of this T cell receptor beta chain was carried out in a study of shared clonotypes between healthy human individuals. Study context: Aged between 18 and 49, the donors were a couple of women and a few men. Each donor contributed plates that comprised three CD4 naive, three CD4 memory, two CD8 naive and one CD8 memory. Study-wide results and caveats: Naive subsets usually exceeded memory subsets in estimated richness.

TCRdb's copy holds only in-frame clones and misses some; the assay was immunoSEQ multiplex PCR. The top ten clones hold roughly 0.13% of a sample with some 2.1 million clones, 95% of them seen once. Regarding this clone: Its antigen is currently unknown.

V was pared by 5 bases and J by 2 bases, with 11 bases of the junction left unmatched. The CDR3 totals 18 residues. The germline V gene has CDR1 SGHVS and CDR2 FQNEAQ. In the CD4+ fraction, cells were divided into CD45RA+ naive and CD45RA-negative memory subsets. This receptor was obtained from a man between 18 and 29 years old in good health. The source material was naive CD4+ T cells sorted from blood. Subset noted: CD45RA+ positively selected. V gene TRBV7-8 combines with J gene TRBJ2-7; 14 bases are shared with TRBD2. For the CDR3, the DNA is TGTGCCAGCAGCCCCCTCCCGGGACTAGCGGGAGCAACCTACGAGCAGTACTTC. As protein: CASSPLPGLAGATYEQYF.